The T cell receptor (beta chain) under discussion was sequenced for a study of blood T cells in healthy people across ages. Primed by a sample-barcoded 5' primer and a J-beta primer mix, a second PCR proceeded for about 7 to 11 cycles. TCRdb independently ran MiXCR on the 5' RACE reads; one entry per CDR3 protein. The table lists 1 million to 1.2 million distinct CDR3 sequences, roughly two fifths of them singletons, with about an eighth in the top ten. This clonotype has a count of ten or more. The antigen is unknown. Points from the study as a whole: PBMCs left unsorted prevented a conclusive naive versus antigen-experienced comparison.

Donors were healthy Caucasian individuals from Russia aged about 6 to 100. This CDR3 has 11 residues. Trimming removed 6 bases from V and 11 bases from J; junction bases left unmatched: 4. Germline V gene lookup returns CDR1 SGHAT and CDR2 FQDESV (reference sequence). This TCR was sampled from a man younger than 35 in good health. The chain has TRBV11-1 and TRBJ1-1; TRBD1 matches 9 bases. Sequencing used blood. The CDR3 is CASSRDREAFF. The CDR3 DNA sequence: TGTGCCAGCAGTCGGGACAGGGAGGCTTTCTTT.